A selection of T cell receptor beta chains follows, all from one sample in a study of blood T cell repertoires in COVID-19. The table came from immunoSEQ multiplex PCR; TCRdb's copy has only in-frame clones and leaves some out. The sample has 200,000 to 300,000 clones; around 90% are singletons. Source material: PBMCs or T cells enriched from blood (not recorded which). Every receptor here comes from a woman between 40 and 55 years old who had been exposed to COVID-19. Both conserved end residues are part of each CDR3. The order of the fields is clone size, D gene, V gene, J gene, CDR3 protein, CDR3 DNA. D genes are given only for firm matches. Only some rows state a clone size, as once, few, many or a class for expanded clones.

>.|TRBD1|TRBV6-2/TRBV6-3|TRBJ1-5
CASSGTANNQPQHF
TGTGCCAGCAGCGGGACAGCGAACAATCAGCCCCAGCATTTT
>.|.|TRBV4-1|TRBJ2-3
CASSLVGGDTQYF
TGCGCCAGCAGCCTCGTGGGGGGAGATACGCAGTATTTT
>few|TRBD1|TRBV24-1|TRBJ2-1
CATSDPRTGGYNEQFF
TGTGCCACCAGTGATCCAAGGACAGGGGGCTACAATGAGCAGTTCTTC
>.|TRBD1|TRBV19|TRBJ2-5
CASSIRGGFAEETQYF
TGTGCCAGTAGTATCAGAGGGGGCTTCGCAGAAGAGACCCAGTACTTC
>.|.|TRBV11-2|TRBJ1-1
CASSLQGTEAFF
TGTGCCAGCAGCCTACAGGGAACTGAAGCTTTCTTT
>once|TRBD2|TRBV5-4|TRBJ2-7
CASSPGGASGAMNEQYF
TGTGCCAGCAGCCCGGGGGGGGCTAGCGGGGCCATGAACGAGCAGTACTTC
>.|TRBD1|TRBV5-1|TRBJ1-2
CASSLGDSKHGYTF
TGCGCCAGCAGCTTGGGGGACAGCAAGCATGGCTACACCTTC
>.|TRBD1|TRBV6-5|TRBJ1-2
CASGNRDRGTLYTF
TGTGCCAGCGGGAACCGGGACAGGGGAACCTTATACACCTTC
>few|TRBD2|TRBV20-1|TRBJ2-5
CSASPAGGQETQYF
TGCAGTGCTAGTCCCGCGGGGGGGCAAGAGACCCAGTACTTC
>.|.|TRBV5-1|TRBJ2-7
CASTSITGSEQYF
TGCGCCAGCACTTCAATTACGGGGAGTGAGCAGTACTTC
>few|.|TRBV7-9|TRBJ1-1
CASSLDTTRTEAFF
TGTGCCAGCAGCTTAGACACCACTAGGACTGAAGCTTTCTTT
>.|.|TRBV28|TRBJ1-1
CASSFEVMNTEAFF
TGTGCCAGCAGTTTTGAGGTCATGAACACTGAAGCTTTCTTT
>few|.|TRBV6-2/TRBV6-3|TRBJ2-3
CASSYSELAGADTQYF
TGTGCCAGCAGTTACTCGGAGCTAGCTGGAGCAGATACGCAGTATTTT
>.|TRBD1|TRBV6-5|TRBJ1-2
CASRKGQPYGYTF
TGTGCCAGCAGAAAGGGACAGCCCTATGGCTACACCTTC
>.|TRBD1|TRBV28|TRBJ2-7
CASSLLGQGAGEQYF
TGTGCCAGCAGTTTACTTGGACAGGGGGCCGGCGAGCAGTACTTC
>.|.|TRBV6-5|TRBJ2-3
CATTGGADTQYF
TGTGCCACAACCGGGGGTGCAGATACGCAGTATTTT
>.|.|TRBV10-3|TRBJ1-3
CAISGGGSGNTIYF
TGTGCCATCAGTGGGGGAGGATCTGGAAACACCATATATTTT
>.|TRBD1|TRBV19|TRBJ1-2
CASSSDRDFYGYTF
TGTGCCAGTAGTTCTGACAGGGATTTCTATGGCTACACCTTC
>once|.|TRBV7-2|TRBJ1-6
CASSLVQGGRSPLHF
TGTGCCAGCAGCTTAGTGCAGGGAGGGAGGTCACCCCTCCACTTT
>.|TRBD1|TRBV7-9|TRBJ1-1
CASSANRGLQGEAFF
TGTGCCAGCAGCGCAAATAGAGGACTACAGGGGGAAGCTTTCTTT
>.|.|TRBV18|TRBJ1-5
CASSPQGASNQPQHF
TGTGCCAGCTCACCACAAGGGGCTAGCAATCAGCCCCAGCATTTT
>.|TRBD2|TRBV28|TRBJ2-5
CASSSIPSGGGETQYF
TGTGCCAGCAGTTCCATCCCTAGCGGGGGTGGGGAGACCCAGTACTTC
>.|TRBD1|TRBV3-1/TRBV3-2|TRBJ1-2
CASSQWTGGIYGYTF
TGTGCCAGCAGCCAGTGGACAGGGGGCATCTATGGCTACACCTTC
>.|TRBD2|TRBV9|TRBJ2-3
CASSPGGSGRTDTQYF
TGTGCCAGCAGCCCCGGGGGGAGCGGACGCACAGATACGCAGTATTTT
>few|.|TRBV7-9|TRBJ2-7
CASSLEQSSYEQYF
TGTGCCAGCAGCTTAGAACAGAGCTCCTACGAGCAGTACTTC
>.|TRBD1|TRBV28|TRBJ1-2
CASRTTGSPYGYTF
TGTGCCAGCAGGACGACAGGGAGTCCCTATGGCTACACCTTC
>once|TRBD1|TRBV2|TRBJ2-5
CASSSGQGETQYF
TGTGCCAGCAGTTCAGGACAGGGAGAGACCCAGTACTTC
>.|.|TRBV4-3|TRBJ1-2
CASSLMAGFSGYTF
TGCGCCAGCAGCCTCATGGCGGGGTTCAGTGGCTACACCTTC
>once|TRBD2|TRBV10-3|TRBJ2-1
CAISDTSGGGDEQFF
TGTGCCATCAGTGATACTAGCGGAGGGGGGGATGAGCAGTTCTTC
>once|.|TRBV5-1|TRBJ1-6
CASSFIEDSPLHF
TGCGCCAGCAGCTTCATCGAGGATTCACCCCTCCACTTT
>.|TRBD1|TRBV6-1|TRBJ2-3
CASSPRDRATDTQYF
TGTGCCAGCAGTCCCAGGGACAGGGCAACCGATACGCAGTATTTT
>once|.|TRBV10-3|TRBJ1-1
CAIRALNTEAFF
TGTGCCATCAGGGCTTTGAACACTGAAGCTTTCTTT
>.|.|TRBV4-1|TRBJ1-4
CASSQESRQTNEKLFF
TGCGCCAGCAGCCAAGAATCTAGGCAGACTAATGAAAAACTGTTTTTT
>.|TRBD1|TRBV12-3/TRBV12-4|TRBJ1-2
CASSKDRGHGYTF
TGTGCCAGCAGCAAGGACAGGGGTCATGGCTACACCTTC
>.|TRBD1|TRBV5-6|TRBJ2-2
CASSLTTGANTGELFF
TGTGCCAGCAGCTTGACCACAGGGGCGAACACCGGGGAGCTGTTTTTT
>.|TRBD2|TRBV4-3|TRBJ2-3
CASSQYVAGEGTDTQYF
TGCGCCAGCAGCCAATATGTAGCGGGAGAGGGCACAGATACGCAGTATTTT
>.|.|TRBV10-3|TRBJ2-5
CAISSHQETQYF
TGTGCCATCAGCTCCCACCAAGAGACCCAGTACTTC
>.|TRBD2|TRBV3-1/TRBV3-2|TRBJ2-5
CASSQDLGGRAGETQYF
TGTGCCAGCAGCCAAGATCTTGGCGGGAGGGCCGGGGAGACCCAGTACTTC
>.|TRBD1|TRBV18|TRBJ1-2
CASLSTGGNYGYTF
TGTGCCAGCTTATCGACAGGGGGCAACTATGGCTACACCTTC
>.|TRBD2|TRBV5-4|TRBJ2-3
CASSLGGRGATDTQYF
TGTGCCAGCAGCTTGGGCGGGCGGGGGGCTACAGATACGCAGTATTTT
>.|TRBD2|TRBV24-1|TRBJ2-7
CATSDHGRGGTYEQYF
TGTGCCACCAGTGACCACGGTCGGGGGGGAACCTACGAGCAGTACTTC